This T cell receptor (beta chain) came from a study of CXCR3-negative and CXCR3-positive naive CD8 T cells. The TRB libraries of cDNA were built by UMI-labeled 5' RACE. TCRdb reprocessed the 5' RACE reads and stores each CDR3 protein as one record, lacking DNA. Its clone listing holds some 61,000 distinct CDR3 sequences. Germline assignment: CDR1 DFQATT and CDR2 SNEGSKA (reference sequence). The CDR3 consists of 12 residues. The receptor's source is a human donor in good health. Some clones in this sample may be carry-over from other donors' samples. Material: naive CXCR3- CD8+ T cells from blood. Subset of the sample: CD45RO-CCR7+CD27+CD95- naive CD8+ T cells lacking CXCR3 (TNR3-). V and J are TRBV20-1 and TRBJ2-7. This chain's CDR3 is CSARGGYYEQYF.